Described below is a single T cell receptor beta chain sequence and its context. This sample was taken from a study of T-cell memory formation after mild COVID-19. MiXCR, run by TCRdb on the 5' RACE reads, gives a single entry per CDR3 protein. The data show approximately 210,000 distinct CDR3 sequences, about 27% seen once. The CDR3 runs to 13 residues. Trimming removed 1 base from V and 7 bases from J, with 12 bases in between. CDR1 is SGHNT, CDR2 YYREEE, per germline (reference sequence). The sequenced material came from PBMCs or a T cell subset sorted from them (not recorded which). The chain has TRBV5-4 and TRBJ2-7, with D tentatively TRBD1 (6 bases). This sequence was found in an adult woman who had mild COVID-19 (a few samples of this study predate the infection). Cell type and time point are not known. The CDR3 loop reads CASSLSPGEEQYF. DNA for the CDR3: TGTGCCAGCAGCTTGAGTCCAGGGGAAGAGCAGTACTTC.